This T cell receptor (beta chain) was captured in a study of T cell changes during pregnancy in multiple sclerosis. Germline CDR1 SGHKS, CDR2 YYEKEE (reference sequence). The CDR3 sequence is 18 residues long. The trim removed 0 bases at V and 0 bases at J, leaving 6 bases unmatched. Generated by immunoSEQ multiplex PCR, the TCRdb table keeps only in-frame clones and is missing some. The sample yields about 75,000 clones, roughly 94% seen once. The specimen was CD4+ T cells from peripheral blood mononuclear cells, collected after pregnancy. The receptor was derived from a female donor with multiple sclerosis, enrolled in a pregnancy study. V gene TRBV5-5 combines with J gene TRBJ2-2; 9 bases are shared with TRBD2. CDR3 nucleotide sequence: TGTGCCAGCAGCTTGGGTCTTGGACTAGCGACGAACACCGGGGAGCTGTTTTTT. Its protein is CASSLGLGLATNTGELFF.